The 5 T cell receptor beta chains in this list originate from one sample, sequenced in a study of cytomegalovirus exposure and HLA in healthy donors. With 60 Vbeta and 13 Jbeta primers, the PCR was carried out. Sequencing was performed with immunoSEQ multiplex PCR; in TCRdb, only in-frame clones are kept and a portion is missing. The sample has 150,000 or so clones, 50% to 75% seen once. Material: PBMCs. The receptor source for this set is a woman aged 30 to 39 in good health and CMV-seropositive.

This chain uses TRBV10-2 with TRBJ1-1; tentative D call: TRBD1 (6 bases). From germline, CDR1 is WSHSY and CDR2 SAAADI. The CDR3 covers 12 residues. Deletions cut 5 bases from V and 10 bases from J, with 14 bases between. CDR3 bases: TGCGCCAGCAGTCAAACGGGACATGGAGCTTTCTTT. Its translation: CASSQTGHGAFF.

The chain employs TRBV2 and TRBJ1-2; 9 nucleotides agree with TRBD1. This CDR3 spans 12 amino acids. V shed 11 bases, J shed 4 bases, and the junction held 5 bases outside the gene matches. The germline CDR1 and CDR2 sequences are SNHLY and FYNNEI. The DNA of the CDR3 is TGTGCCGGCGGGACAGGGCCCTATGGCTACACCTTC. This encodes CAGGTGPYGYTF.

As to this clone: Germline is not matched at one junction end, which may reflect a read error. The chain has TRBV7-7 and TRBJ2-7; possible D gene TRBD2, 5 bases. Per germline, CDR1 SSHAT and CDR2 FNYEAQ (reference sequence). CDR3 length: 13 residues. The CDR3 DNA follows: TGTGCTAGCAGCCCTGGGAGTCCTTACGAGCAGTACTTC. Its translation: CASSPGSPYEQYF.

The CDR3 reads CASSRLDRGGTEAFF. The CDR3 DNA reads as TGTGCCAGCAGTCGGTTGGACAGGGGGGGAACTGAAGCTTTCTTT. This rearrangement joins TRBV28 to TRBJ1-1; TRBD1 agrees at 10 bases. This CDR3 is built from 15 residues. The germline gives CDR1 MDHEN, CDR2 SYDVKM. The V and J ends lost 5 bases and 5 bases, in that order; junction bases with no gene match: 8.

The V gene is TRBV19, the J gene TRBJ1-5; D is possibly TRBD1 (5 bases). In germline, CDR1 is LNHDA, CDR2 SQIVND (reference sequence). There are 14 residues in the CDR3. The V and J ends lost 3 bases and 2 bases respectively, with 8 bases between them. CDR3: CASSMGPRNQPQHF. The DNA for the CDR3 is TGTGCCAGTAGTATGGGGCCGCGCAATCAGCCCCAGCATTTT.